This is a list of T cell receptor beta chains from one sample in a study of blood T cells in healthy people across ages. Each CDR3 protein is one row after TCRdb ran MiXCR on the 5' RACE reads. The repertoire holds hundreds of thousands of distinct CDR3 sequences, with around 30% as singletons. Sequenced: blood. The receptors originated from an elderly woman in good health. Each CDR3 is given with its conserved first and last residue. D genes are given only for firm matches. Clone size is stated in some rows and not others, as once, few, many or a class when expanded.

V	D	length	size	J	DNA	CDR3
TRBV20-1	.	12	many	TRBJ2-3	TGCAGTGCTAGAATTGGGCTGGATACGCAGTATTTT	CSARIGLDTQYF
TRBV19	TRBD1	15	.	TRBJ2-3	TGTGCCACTGGGGGGGACAGGGGGCGAACAGATACGCAGTATTTT	CATGGDRGRTDTQYF
TRBV3-1	TRBD1	15	few	TRBJ2-2	TGTGCCAGCAGCCAGGGACAGGGGGCCGGCGGGGAGCTGTTTTTT	CASSQGQGAGGELFF
TRBV4-3	TRBD1	15	many	TRBJ1-2	TGCGCCAGCAGCCAAGAAAAGGGGGCCTACTATGGCTACACCTTC	CASSQEKGAYYGYTF
TRBV24-1	TRBD2	15	.	TRBJ2-2	TGTGCCACCAGTGATGCCGGGACTAGCACCGGGGAGCTGTTTTTT	CATSDAGTSTGELFF
TRBV29-1	.	12	.	TRBJ2-7	TGCAGCGTTGCGGAAATCTCCTACGAGCAGTACTTC	CSVAEISYEQYF
TRBV15	TRBD2	14	many	TRBJ2-7	TGTGCCACCAGTTACCAAGAGCGGGGGAGGGAGCAGTACTTC	CATSYQERGREQYF
TRBV7-2	.	15	.	TRBJ2-6	TGTGCCAGCAGCTTCGTAAGCTCTGGGGCCAACGTCCGGACTTTC	CASSFVSSGANVRTF
TRBV6-5	.	15	.	TRBJ2-1	TGTGCCAGCAGTTACGTGGGGATCTCCTACAATGAGCAGTTCTTC	CASSYVGISYNEQFF
TRBV7-2	.	17	many	TRBJ2-4	TGTGCCAGCAGCTTAAGTCCGAAAGGTGTCGCCAAAAACATTCAGTACTTC	CASSLSPKGVAKNIQYF
TRBV27	TRBD1	15	few	TRBJ1-6	TGTGCCAGCAGCCGGGGGACAGGGTCGAGTTCACCCCTCCACTTT	CASSRGTGSSSPLHF
TRBV5-4	.	17	many	TRBJ2-3	TGTGCCAGCAGCTCCGGGACAACCAGTGCTAGCACAGATACGCAGTATTTT	CASSSGTTSASTDTQYF
TRBV20-1	TRBD2	17	many	TRBJ2-5	TGCAGTGCTTCCCCCTCCCGGACTAGCGGGGGTCAAGAGACCCAGTACTTC	CSASPSRTSGGQETQYF
TRBV29-1	.	15	few	TRBJ1-1	TGCAGCGCCCGCGCCCAAGAGGGGGGAGTGTCTGAAGCTTTCTTT	CSARAQEGGVSEAFF
TRBV7-9	TRBD1	14	.	TRBJ1-6	TGTGCCAGCAGCGCAGACAGGGATTGGTCACCCCTCCACTTT	CASSADRDWSPLHF
TRBV20-1	.	14	once	TRBJ2-7	TGCAGTGCTAGTACCGGGATAGTGTTTTACGAGCAGTACTTC	CSASTGIVFYEQYF
TRBV20-1	TRBD2	19	many	TRBJ2-3	TGCAGTGCTAGAGCCCCCCTAGCGGGGGCCCTTAAATCCACAGATACGCAGTATTTT	CSARAPLAGALKSTDTQYF
TRBV10-3	TRBD1	15	many	TRBJ2-5	TGTGCCATCAGTGACTTGGACAGGGCCCAAGAGACCCAGTACTTC	CAISDLDRAQETQYF
TRBV30	.	15	.	TRBJ1-4	TGTGCCTGGAGTGTACAGCCGCTCCCTAATGAAAAACTGTTTTTT	CAWSVQPLPNEKLFF
TRBV7-9	TRBD2	14	.	TRBJ2-3	TGTGCCAGCAGCTCCGGGGACTATGGAGATACGCAGTATTTT	CASSSGDYGDTQYF
TRBV9	.	14	many	TRBJ2-5	TGTGCCAGCAGCGTAACAGCAGCTCAAGAGACCCAGTACTTC	CASSVTAAQETQYF
TRBV7-9	TRBD1	15	many	TRBJ2-5	TGTGCCAGCAGCAATGCCGGGACAGTCCAAGAGACCCAGTACTTC	CASSNAGTVQETQYF
TRBV27	.	13	many	TRBJ2-3	TGTGCCAGCAGTTATAAGGGGACAGATACGCAGTATTTT	CASSYKGTDTQYF
TRBV28	.	13	few	TRBJ1-4	TGTGCCAGCAGCCTCACAGCGAATGAAAAACTGTTTTTT	CASSLTANEKLFF
TRBV7-9	.	15	.	TRBJ1-1	TGTGCCAGCAGCTTAGGGACACCAGTTCGGACTGAAGCTTTCTTT	CASSLGTPVRTEAFF
TRBV7-2	.	14	many	TRBJ2-7	TGTGCCAGCAGCCTACTAAATACAGGGTTCGAGCAGTACTTC	CASSLLNTGFEQYF
TRBV5-1	TRBD2	16	few	TRBJ2-7	TGCGCCAGCAGCCGAGCGGGGACTAGCGGAGCCTACGAGCAGTACTTC	CASSRAGTSGAYEQYF